The source of this T cell receptor (beta chain) is a study of blood T cell repertoires in COVID-19. Across the whole study: Acute and convalescent COVID-19 specimens originated in the United States, Italy and Spain. The cDNA or gDNA used as material had been derived from T cells, B-cell-depleted T cells, or PBMCs.

Germline V lookup: CDR1 KGHDR, CDR2 SFDVKD. V trimming: 1 base; J trimming: 7 bases; junction bases outside the gene matches: 3. The CDR3 extends over 15 amino acids. In the source study's methods: Amplified reference gene primers provided the basis for estimating nucleated cell counts. Profiling relied on immunoSEQ multiplex PCR, and the TCRdb table lists in-frame clones only, not all of them. D and trimming come from the DNA, and the V and J calls and clone size come from that table. The sample lists about 68,000 clones; roughly three quarters were seen once. This clone has a single count. This TCR was sampled from a woman aged 50 to 65 with acute or convalescent COVID-19. J is TRBJ2-3 and V is TRBV24-1; the match to TRBD1 covers 11 bases. Sequencing input: peripheral blood. CDR3: CATSDFGTGGYTQYF. In DNA, the CDR3 is TGTGCCACCAGTGATTTTGGGACAGGGGGATATACGCAGTATTTT.